Following are 21 T cell receptor beta chains from one sample sequenced in a study of T cell repertoires in cytomegalovirus infection (dated 2019 in TCRdb). This specimen's treatment or condition label, interpreted: in vitro stimulation with specific CMV peptide epitopes to enrich CMV-specific T cells. Sequencing was performed on an Illumina HiSeq 1500. TCRdb passed the public sequencing reads through fastp at Q25 and MiXCR, retaining productive beta sequences. Each CDR3 protein gets just one entry, which takes the most common genes and DNA from the rows behind it. This sample is represented by about 890,000 distinct CDR3 sequences; approximately 31% of them were singletons. Around 15% of the sample lies in the top ten. For these receptors, no antigen is known. Specimen: cultured CD8+ T cells from PBMCs, collected from culture after CMV antigen stimulation. These receptors were obtained from a human donor in good health (CMV status not recorded). Some clones in this sample may be carry-over from other donors' samples.

This clonotype was counted only a few times. The chain uses TRBV6-1 and TRBJ2-7, with 7 bases identical to TRBD2. CDR1 is MNHNS and CDR2 is SASEGT in the germline V gene. This CDR3 comprises 14 residues. Trimming at V came to 7 bases and at J to 3 bases, leaving 9 bases not matched to a gene. This CDR3 is CASTDRGDGYEQYV. In nucleotides, the CDR3 is TGTGCCAGCACGGATCGGGGGGATGGCTACGAGCAGTACGTC.

The chain couples TRBV20-1 to TRBJ2-3; tentatively, D is TRBD1 (6 bases). V shed 7 bases and J shed 9 bases, with 14 bases lying between them. This CDR3 is 11 amino acids long. Germline V gene data show CDR1 as DFQATT and CDR2 as SNEGSKA (reference sequence). CDR3 sequence (DNA): TGCAGTGTAACCTTCAGGGGCACGCAGTATTTT. Translation: CSVTFRGTQYF.

The chain carries TRBV28 and TRBJ2-5, with D tentatively TRBD1 (5 bases). The germline V gene encodes CDR1 MDHEN and CDR2 SYDVKM. CDR3 length: 15 amino acids. V was pared by 4 bases and J by 2 bases, with 14 bases between. The CDR3 DNA is TGTGCCAGCAGTTCTCGACAGTCCATACAAGAGACCCAGTACTTC. This gives the protein CASSSRQSIQETQYF. The whole variable domain, filled in from reference TRBV28 and TRBJ2-5, reads DVKVTQSSRYLVKRTGEKVFLECVQDMDHENMFWYRQDPGLGLRLIYFSYDVKMKEKGDIPEGYSVSREKKERFSLILESASTNQTSMYLCASSSRQSIQETQYFGPGTRLLVL.

The chain links TRBV11-2 to TRBJ2-1; a weak D match, TRBD1 (5 bases). The CDR3 contains 16 residues. Trimming shortened V by 5 bases and J by 3 bases, and 17 bases separated the two germline ends. The V gene's germline CDR1 is SGHAT and CDR2 FQNNGV. CDR3 DNA: TGTGCCAGCAGCCGCCGATCCAGGGAAGGCTACAATGAGCAGTTCTTC. This codes for CASSRRSREGYNEQFF.

This clonotype occurred a few times. Its ends do not fully match the called genes, so a read error is possible. The V and J genes are TRBV7-6 and TRBJ2-7; 7 bases agree with TRBD1. From germline, CDR1 is SGHVS and CDR2 FNYEAQ. The CDR3 runs to 15 residues. CDR3 nucleotides: TGTGCTAGCAGCTTAGGGCACAGGGGTAACTACGAGCAGTACTTC. Its translation: CASSLGHRGNYEQYF. Full variable domain (outside the CDR3, taken from reference TRBV7-6 and TRBJ2-7): GAGVSQSPRYKVTKRGQDVALRCDPISGHVSLYWYRQALGQGPEFLTYFNYEAQQDKSGLPNDRFSAERPEGSISTLTIQRTEQRDSAMYRCASSLGHRGNYEQYFGPGTRLTVT.

The sample holds many counts of this clonotype. The J gene is TRBJ1-1, the V gene TRBV7-9; no clear D gene. V shed 6 bases and J shed 4 bases, with 9 bases lying between them. This CDR3 has 12 amino acids. In germline, CDR1 is SEHNR, CDR2 FQNEAQ (reference sequence). The CDR3 DNA sequence: TGTGCCAGCAGAACCGGGTCCACTGAAGCTTTCTTT. This codes for CASRTGSTEAFF.

This clonotype was detected ten times or more. The chain uses TRBV6-1 and TRBJ1-1; TRBD1 is a possible D gene (6 bases). The V gene's germline CDR1 is MNHNS and CDR2 SASEGT. Trimming took off 8 bases at V and 2 bases at J, with 12 bases between the two ends. The CDR3 runs to 13 residues. CDR3 bases: TGTGCCAGCCCAGGGGCTGAAAACACTGAAGCTTTCTTT. Translated, it gives CASPGAENTEAFF.

This clonotype has more than one count but fewer than ten. The chain uses TRBV10-2 and TRBJ1-5; D remains ambiguous. CDR1 is WSHSY and CDR2 is SAAADI in the germline V gene. The CDR3 runs to 15 residues. Deletions cut 6 bases from V and 0 bases from J, with 12 bases between. The CDR3 here is CASSEGKLSNQPQHF. The CDR3 DNA follows: TGCGCCAGCAGCGAGGGTAAGCTTAGCAATCAGCCCCAGCATTTT.

On this clonotype: At one end the junction does not follow the germline gene, possibly because of a read error. The rearrangement uses TRBV7-6 and TRBJ2-5; TRBD1 aligns across 9 bases. Germline V lookup: CDR1 SGHVS, CDR2 FNYEAQ. The CDR3 is made up of 17 amino acids. The CDR3 reads CASSPLSGQGPPENQYF. DNA of the CDR3: TGTGCCAGCAGCCCACTCTCGGGACAGGGCCCACCGGAGAACCAGTACTTC.

The chain carries TRBV6-2 or TRBV6-3 and TRBJ2-2; D is perhaps TRBD1 (6 bases). Germline CDR1 is MNHEY and CDR2 is SVGEGT. The ends were cut back, 2 bases at V and 8 bases at J, with 9 bases in the middle. The CDR3 is made up of 13 amino acids. The CDR3 region has the DNA TGTGCCAGCAGTTACAACAGGGCTGGGGAGCTGTTTTTT. Translating gives CASSYNRAGELFF.

This clonotype was counted between two and nine times. The CDR3 nucleotides read TGCGCCAGCAGTGAGGGTCAGGAGGGGAATGAGCAGTTCTTC. Translated, it gives CASSEGQEGNEQFF. The gene calls are TRBV10-1 and TRBJ2-1, with D perhaps TRBD2 (6 bases). The V and J ends lost 2 bases and 7 bases respectively, with 12 bases between them. Germline CDR1 and CDR2: WNHNN and SYGVQD (reference sequence). This CDR3 region has 14 residues.

V gene TRBV4-3 combines with J gene TRBJ2-3; D perhaps matches TRBD1 (5 bases). The V end lost 6 bases, the J end lost 3 bases, and 13 bases lay between the germline ends. This CDR3 is 14 amino acids long. The germline CDR1 and CDR2 sequences are LGHNA and YSLEER. CDR3 bases: TGCGCCAGCAGTCAGGGCCCTACAACAGATACGCAGTATTTT. Translation gives CASSQGPTTDTQYF.

Concerning this clonotype itself: This may stem from a read error, because a much larger clone lies one nucleotide away. The chain carries TRBV7-2 and TRBJ2-7; tentatively, D is TRBD1 (6 bases). In germline, CDR1 is SGHTA, CDR2 FQGNSA. This CDR3 has 14 amino acids. This CDR3 reads CVSSLAPDRSEQYV. The CDR3 nucleotides are TGTGTCAGCAGCTTAGCTCCGGACAGAAGCGAGCAGTACGTC.

The chain employs TRBV12-3 or TRBV12-4 and TRBJ1-2; D is perhaps TRBD1 (5 bases). CDR3 length: 13 residues. V shed 1 base and J shed 8 bases, with 11 bases lying between them. The CDR3: CASSLGGGKGYTF. CDR3 DNA sequence: TGTGCCAGCAGTTTAGGGGGGGGTAAGGGCTACACCTTC.

The chain has TRBV12-3 or TRBV12-4 and TRBJ2-1, with D hard to call. V lost 4 bases to trimming and J lost 5 bases, with 6 bases between them. The CDR3 loop spans 12 amino acids. The CDR3 sequence is CASSWNDNEQFF. The CDR3 coding sequence is TGTGCCAGCAGTTGGAATGACAATGAGCAGTTCTTC.

The V gene is TRBV11-2, the J gene TRBJ2-1; TRBD2 aligns across 9 bases. With V trimmed by 1 base and J by 8 bases, 9 bases remained unmatched. CDR1 and CDR2 from the germline V gene are SGHAT and FQNNGV. This CDR3 region has 16 residues. The CDR3 is CASSLVPLAGGDEQFF. CDR3 DNA: TGTGCCAGCAGCTTAGTCCCCTTGGCGGGGGGGGATGAGCAGTTCTTC.

The chain couples TRBV6-1 to TRBJ2-6; TRBD1 agrees at 10 bases. The CDR3 covers 18 residues. Losses at the gene ends were 0 bases for V and 1 base for J; bases not matched to a gene: 3. Germline lookup yields CDR1 MNHNS and CDR2 SASEGT. CDR3: CASSEARTGGSGANVLTF. The CDR3 DNA sequence: TGTGCCAGCAGTGAAGCGAGGACAGGGGGATCTGGGGCCAACGTCCTGACTTTC.

About this clonotype: The junction differs from germline at one of its ends, possibly a read error. The chain combines TRBV5-8 with TRBJ2-5, with 9 bases identical to TRBD1. Germline CDR1 SGHTS, CDR2 YDEGEE. The CDR3 runs 17 residues. The CDR3 spells CANSLTGQGWSMETQYF. The DNA of the CDR3 is TGTGCCAACAGCTTAACGGGACAGGGCTGGAGTATGGAGACCCAGTACTTC.

This clonotype occurred once. The junction and the germline gene differ at one end; a read error may be behind it. The chain has TRBV7-9 and TRBJ2-5, with TRBD1 identical over 7 bases. The length of the CDR3 is 18 residues. Germline CDR1 reads SEHNR; CDR2 reads FQNEAQ (reference sequence). CDR3 protein: CANSLVFRQGAPRETQYF. For the CDR3, the DNA is TGTGCCAACAGCTTAGTTTTTCGACAGGGCGCCCCAAGGGAGACCCAGTACTTC.

The sample holds many counts of this clonotype. This rearrangement joins TRBV7-8 to TRBJ1-6, with D possibly being TRBD1 (5 bases). Germline assignment: CDR1 SGHVS and CDR2 FQNEAQ. The CDR3 has 13 residues. Trimming cost V 4 bases and J 12 bases, with 13 bases left between them. CDR3 loop: CASSSGSRVPLHF. As DNA, the CDR3 is TGTGCCAGCAGCTCCGGGAGCAGGGTACCCCTCCACTTT.

The chain uses TRBV20-1 and TRBJ2-2, with D possibly being TRBD1 (5 bases). The CDR3 is 15 amino acids. Germline V gene sequence: CDR1 DFQATT, CDR2 SNEGSKA (reference sequence). The germline V and J ends were trimmed by 0 bases and 7 bases, with 15 bases remaining between them. The CDR3 DNA reads as TGCAGTGCTAGAGATCGTCCGGACAAAAGCGGGGAGCTGTTTTTT. Encoded protein: CSARDRPDKSGELFF.